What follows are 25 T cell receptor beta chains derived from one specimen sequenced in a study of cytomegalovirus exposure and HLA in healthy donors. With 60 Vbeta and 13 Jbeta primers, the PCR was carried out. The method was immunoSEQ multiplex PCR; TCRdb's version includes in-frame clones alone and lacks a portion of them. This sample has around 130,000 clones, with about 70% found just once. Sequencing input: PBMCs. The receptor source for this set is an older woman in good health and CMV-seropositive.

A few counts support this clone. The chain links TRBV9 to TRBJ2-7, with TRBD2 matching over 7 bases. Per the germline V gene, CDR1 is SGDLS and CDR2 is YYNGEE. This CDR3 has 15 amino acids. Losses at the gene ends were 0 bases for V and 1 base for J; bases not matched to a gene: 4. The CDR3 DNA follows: TGTGCCAGCAGCGTAGAAGCGGGGTGGTCCTACGAGCAGTACTTC. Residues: CASSVEAGWSYEQYF.

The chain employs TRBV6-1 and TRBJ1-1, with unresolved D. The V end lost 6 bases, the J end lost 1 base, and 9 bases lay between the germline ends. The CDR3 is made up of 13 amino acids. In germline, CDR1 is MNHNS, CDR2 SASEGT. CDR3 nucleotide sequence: TGTGCCAGCAGGCCGACATCGAACACTGAAGCTTTCTTT. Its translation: CASRPTSNTEAFF.

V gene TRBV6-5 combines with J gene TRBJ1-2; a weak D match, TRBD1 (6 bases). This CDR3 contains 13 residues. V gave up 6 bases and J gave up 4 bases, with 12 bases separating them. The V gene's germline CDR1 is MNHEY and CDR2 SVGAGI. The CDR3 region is CASRQRTVYGYTF. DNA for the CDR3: TGTGCCAGCAGACAGCGGACAGTCTATGGCTACACCTTC.

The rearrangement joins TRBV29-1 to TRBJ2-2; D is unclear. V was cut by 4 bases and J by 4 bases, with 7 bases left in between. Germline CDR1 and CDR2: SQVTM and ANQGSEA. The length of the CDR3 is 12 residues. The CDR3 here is CSVVSVTGELFF. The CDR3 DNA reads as TGCAGCGTTGTGAGCGTCACCGGGGAGCTGTTTTTT.

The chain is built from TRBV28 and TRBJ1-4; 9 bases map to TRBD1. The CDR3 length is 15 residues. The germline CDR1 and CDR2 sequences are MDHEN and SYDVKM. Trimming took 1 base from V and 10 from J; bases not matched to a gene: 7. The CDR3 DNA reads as TGTGCCAGCAGTTTATTTGGGACAGGGCGTGGAAAACTGTTTTTT. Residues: CASSLFGTGRGKLFF.

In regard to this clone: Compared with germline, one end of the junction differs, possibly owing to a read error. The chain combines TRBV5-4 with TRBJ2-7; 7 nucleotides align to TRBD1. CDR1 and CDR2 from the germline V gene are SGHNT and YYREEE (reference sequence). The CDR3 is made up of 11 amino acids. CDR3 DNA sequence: TGTGCCAGCAGGTCAGGACAGGAGCACCTCTTC. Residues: CASRSGQEHLF.

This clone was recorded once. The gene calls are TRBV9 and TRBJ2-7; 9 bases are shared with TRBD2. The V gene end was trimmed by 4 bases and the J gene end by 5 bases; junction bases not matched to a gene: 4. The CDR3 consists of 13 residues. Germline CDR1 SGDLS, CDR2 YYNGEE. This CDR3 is CASSLRGGDEQYF. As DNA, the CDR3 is TGTGCCAGCAGCCTGCGCGGGGGGGACGAGCAGTACTTC.

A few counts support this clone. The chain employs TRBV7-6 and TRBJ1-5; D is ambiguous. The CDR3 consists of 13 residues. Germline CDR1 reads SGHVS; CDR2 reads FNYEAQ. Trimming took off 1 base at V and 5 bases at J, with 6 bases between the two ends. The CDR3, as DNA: TGTGCCAGCAGCTTAGGCGGGGATCAGCCCCAGCATTTT. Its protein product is CASSLGGDQPQHF.

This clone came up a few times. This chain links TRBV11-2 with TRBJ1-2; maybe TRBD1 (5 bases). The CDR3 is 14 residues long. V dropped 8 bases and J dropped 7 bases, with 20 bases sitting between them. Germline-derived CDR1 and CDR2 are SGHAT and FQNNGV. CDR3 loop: CASAGGGWTGGYTF. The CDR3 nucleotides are TGTGCCAGCGCCGGGGGAGGATGGACTGGTGGCTACACCTTC. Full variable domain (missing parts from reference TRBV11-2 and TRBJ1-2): EAGVAQSPRYKIIEKRQSVAFWCNPISGHATLYWYQQILGQGPKLLIQFQNNGVVDDSQLPKDRFSAERLKGVDSTLKIQPAKLEDSAVYLCASAGGGWTGGYTFGSGTRLTVV.

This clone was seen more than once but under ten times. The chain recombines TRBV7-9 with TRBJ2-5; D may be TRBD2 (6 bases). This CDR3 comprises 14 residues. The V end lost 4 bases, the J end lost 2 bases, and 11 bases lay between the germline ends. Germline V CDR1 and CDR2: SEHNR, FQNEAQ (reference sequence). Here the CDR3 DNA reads TGTGCCAGCAGCTACCGGGACTTTCAAGAGACCCAGTACTTC. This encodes CASSYRDFQETQYF.

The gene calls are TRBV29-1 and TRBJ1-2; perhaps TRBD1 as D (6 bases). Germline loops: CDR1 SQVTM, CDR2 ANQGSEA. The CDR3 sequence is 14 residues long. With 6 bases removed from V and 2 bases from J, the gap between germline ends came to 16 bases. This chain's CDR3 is CSVAHRVSNYGYTF. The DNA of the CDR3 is TGCAGCGTAGCCCACAGGGTGTCGAACTATGGCTACACCTTC.

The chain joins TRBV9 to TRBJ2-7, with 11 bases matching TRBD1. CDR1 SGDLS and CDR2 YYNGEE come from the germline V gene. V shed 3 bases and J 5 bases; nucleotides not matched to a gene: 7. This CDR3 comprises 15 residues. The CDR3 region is CASSAAGTGGNEQYF. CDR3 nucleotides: TGTGCCAGCAGCGCCGCCGGGACAGGGGGGAACGAGCAGTACTTC.

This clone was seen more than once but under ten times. DNA of the CDR3: TGTGCCATCACCCTGGACAGGATAAACACTGAAGCTTTCTTT. Amino acids: CAITLDRINTEAFF. This chain connects TRBV10-3 to TRBJ1-1; 7 bases agree with TRBD1. Per germline, CDR1 ENHRY and CDR2 SYGVKD. The V segment lost 7 bases and the J segment 2 bases; nucleotides outside the gene matches: 7. The CDR3 is 14 amino acids.

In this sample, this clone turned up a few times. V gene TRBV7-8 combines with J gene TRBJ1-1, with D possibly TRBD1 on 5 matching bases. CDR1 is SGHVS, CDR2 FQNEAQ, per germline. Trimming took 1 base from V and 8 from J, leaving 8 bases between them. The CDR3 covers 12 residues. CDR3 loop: CASSLVDREAFF. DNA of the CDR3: TGTGCCAGCAGCTTAGTAGACAGAGAAGCTTTCTTT.

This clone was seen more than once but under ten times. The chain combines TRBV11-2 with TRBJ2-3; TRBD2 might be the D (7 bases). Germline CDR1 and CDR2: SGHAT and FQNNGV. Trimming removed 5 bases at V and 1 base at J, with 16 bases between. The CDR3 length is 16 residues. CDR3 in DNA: TGTGCCAGCAGCCGGTTTGGGCGGGGGCGCACAGATACGCAGTATTTT. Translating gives CASSRFGRGRTDTQYF.

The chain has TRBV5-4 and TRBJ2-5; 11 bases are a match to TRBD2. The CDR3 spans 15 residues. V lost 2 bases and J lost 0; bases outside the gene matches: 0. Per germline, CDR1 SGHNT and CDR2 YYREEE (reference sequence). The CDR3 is CASSLLAGDQETQYF. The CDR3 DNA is TGTGCCAGCAGCTTACTAGCGGGGGACCAAGAGACCCAGTACTTC.

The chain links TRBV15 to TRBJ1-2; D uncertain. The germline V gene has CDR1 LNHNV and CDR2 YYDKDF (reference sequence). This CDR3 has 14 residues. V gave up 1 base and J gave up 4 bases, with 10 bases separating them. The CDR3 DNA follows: TGTGCCACCAGCAGAGCTCACACGGGCTATGGCTACACCTTC. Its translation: CATSRAHTGYGYTF.

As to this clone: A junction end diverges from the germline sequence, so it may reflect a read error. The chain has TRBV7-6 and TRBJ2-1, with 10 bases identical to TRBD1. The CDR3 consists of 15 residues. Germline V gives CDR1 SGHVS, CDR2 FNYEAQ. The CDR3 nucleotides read TGTGCCAGCAGCTCGGGGACAGGGGTTTACAATGAGCGGTTCTTC. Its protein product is CASSSGTGVYNERFF.

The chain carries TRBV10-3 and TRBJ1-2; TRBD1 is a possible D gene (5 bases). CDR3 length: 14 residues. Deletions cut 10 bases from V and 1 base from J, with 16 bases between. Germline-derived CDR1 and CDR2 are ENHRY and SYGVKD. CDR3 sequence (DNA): TGTGCCACTCACACCGGGACTGATAACTATGGCTACACCTTC. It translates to CATHTGTDNYGYTF.

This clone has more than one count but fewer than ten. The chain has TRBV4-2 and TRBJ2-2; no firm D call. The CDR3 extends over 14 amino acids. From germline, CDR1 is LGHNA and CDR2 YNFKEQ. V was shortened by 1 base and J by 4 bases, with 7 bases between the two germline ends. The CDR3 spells CASSQGPSTGELFF. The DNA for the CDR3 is TGTGCCAGCAGCCAAGGGCCCTCCACCGGGGAGCTGTTTTTT.

This CDR3 is CASSSAQGAADTQYF. For the CDR3, the DNA is TGCGCCAGCAGCTCAGCCCAGGGGGCAGCAGATACGCAGTATTTT. The chain links TRBV5-1 to TRBJ2-3, with TRBD1 matching over 8 bases. The junction had 7 bases not matched to a gene; V was cut back by 3 bases and J by 4 bases. Germline V lookup: CDR1 SGHRS, CDR2 YFSETQ. CDR3 length: 15 amino acids.

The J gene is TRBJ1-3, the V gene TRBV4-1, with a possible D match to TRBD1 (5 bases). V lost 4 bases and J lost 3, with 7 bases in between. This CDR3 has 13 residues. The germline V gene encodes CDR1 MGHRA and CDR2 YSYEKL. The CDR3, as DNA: TGCGCCAGCAGCCCGACAGATGGAAACACCATATATTTT. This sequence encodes CASSPTDGNTIYF.

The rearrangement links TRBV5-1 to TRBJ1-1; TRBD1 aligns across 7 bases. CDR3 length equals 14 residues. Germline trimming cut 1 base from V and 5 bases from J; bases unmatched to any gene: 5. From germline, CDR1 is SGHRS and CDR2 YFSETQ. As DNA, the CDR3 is TGCGCCAGCAGCTTGACAGGGGAAGGGACTGAAGCTTTCTTT. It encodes CASSLTGEGTEAFF. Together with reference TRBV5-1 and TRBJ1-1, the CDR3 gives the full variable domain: KAGVTQTPRYLIKTRGQQVTLSCSPISGHRSVSWYQQTPGQGLQFLFEYFSETQRNKGNFPGRFSGRQFSNSRSEMNVSTLELGDSALYLCASSLTGEGTEAFFGQGTRLTVV.

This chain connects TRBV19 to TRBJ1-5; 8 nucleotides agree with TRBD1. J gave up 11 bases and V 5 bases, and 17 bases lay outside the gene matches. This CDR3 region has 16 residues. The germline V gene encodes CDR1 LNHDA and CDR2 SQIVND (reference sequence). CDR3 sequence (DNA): TGTGCCAGTAGTCCCCGGACAGGGCCTCGGGAGGTGACCCAGCATTTT. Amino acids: CASSPRTGPREVTQHF.

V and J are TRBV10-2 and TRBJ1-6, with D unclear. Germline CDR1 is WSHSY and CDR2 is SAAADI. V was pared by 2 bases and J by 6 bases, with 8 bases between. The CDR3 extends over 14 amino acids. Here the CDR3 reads CASSEGLVNSPLHF. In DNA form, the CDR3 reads TGCGCCAGCAGTGAGGGACTTGTTAATTCACCCCTCCACTTT.